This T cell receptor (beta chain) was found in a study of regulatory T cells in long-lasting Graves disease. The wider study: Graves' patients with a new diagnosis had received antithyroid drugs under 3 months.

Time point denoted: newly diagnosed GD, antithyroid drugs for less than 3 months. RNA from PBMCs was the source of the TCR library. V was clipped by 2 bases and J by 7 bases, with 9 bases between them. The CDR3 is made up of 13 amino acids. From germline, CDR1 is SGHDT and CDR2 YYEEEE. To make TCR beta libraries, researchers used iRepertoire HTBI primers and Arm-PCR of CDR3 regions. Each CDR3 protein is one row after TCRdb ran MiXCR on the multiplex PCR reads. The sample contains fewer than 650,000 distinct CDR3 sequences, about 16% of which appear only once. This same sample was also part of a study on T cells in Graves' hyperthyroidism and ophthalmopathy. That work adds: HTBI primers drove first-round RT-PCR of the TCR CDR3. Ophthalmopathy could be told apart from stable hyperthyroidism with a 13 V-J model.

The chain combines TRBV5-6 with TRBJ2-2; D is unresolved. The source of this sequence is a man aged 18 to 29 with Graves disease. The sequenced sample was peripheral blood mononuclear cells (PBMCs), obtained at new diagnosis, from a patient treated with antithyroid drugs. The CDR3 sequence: CASSLVDGGELFF. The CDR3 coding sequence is TGTGCCAGCAGCTTAGTGGACGGCGGGGAGCTGTTTTTT.